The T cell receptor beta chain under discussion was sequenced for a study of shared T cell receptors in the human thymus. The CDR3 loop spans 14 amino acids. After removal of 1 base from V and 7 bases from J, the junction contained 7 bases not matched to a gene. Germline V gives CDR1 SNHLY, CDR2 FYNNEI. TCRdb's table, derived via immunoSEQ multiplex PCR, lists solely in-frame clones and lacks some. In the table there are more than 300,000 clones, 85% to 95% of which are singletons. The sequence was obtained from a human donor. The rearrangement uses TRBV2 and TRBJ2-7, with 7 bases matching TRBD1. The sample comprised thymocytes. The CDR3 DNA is TGTGCCAGCAGTGAAGATAGGGGGCAAAATGAGCAGTACTTC. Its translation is CASSEDRGQNEQYF.